These 16 T cell receptor beta chains were all obtained from the same sample, sequenced in a study of post-analysis software for immune sequencing data (dated by TCRdb to 2014 to 2015). These receptors have no known antigen. Receptor amplification or capture employed PCR. Instrument on record: Illumina HiSeq 2500. To reduce PCR and sequencing biases, unique molecular identifiers were built into the TCR beta cDNA libraries. TCRdb applied fastp at Q25 and MiXCR to the public reads, then kept only in-frame beta chains. Entries that share a CDR3 protein sequence are merged under the most common genes and DNA. Here the sample has over 250,000 distinct CDR3 sequences; 30% to 45% occur a single time. Around 4.7% of the sample goes to the ten largest clones. Results and caveats for the whole study, not just this receptor: Several TRBV segments, including TRBV5-6, TRBV5-1 and TRBV20-1, were significantly more frequent in patients than controls.

Sequencing used blood. The source is a girl aged 10 to 17 with multiple sclerosis.

This chain joins TRBV5-1 and TRBJ2-7, with D possibly matching TRBD1 (5 bases). V lost 0 bases to trimming and J lost 8 bases, with 18 bases between them. The CDR3 extends over 15 amino acids. Germline V lookup: CDR1 SGHRS, CDR2 YFSETQ. This CDR3 reads CASSLGQIDSKQQYF. DNA for the CDR3: TGCGCCAGCAGCTTGGGACAGATAGACTCTAAACAGCAGTACTTC.

The chain combines TRBV4-1 with TRBJ2-5; D could derive from TRBD1 or TRBD2 (5 bases each). The CDR3 has 14 amino acids. Looked up from germline, CDR1 is MGHRA and CDR2 is YSYEKL. Deletions cut 0 bases from V and 11 bases from J, with 16 bases between. In nucleotides, the CDR3 is TGCGCCAGCAGCCAAGAAGTAGCAGGGAGTGAGCAGTACTTC. It translates to CASSQEVAGSEQYF.

V gene TRBV11-2 combines with J gene TRBJ1-1; no definite D call. The CDR3 consists of 13 residues. Germline V gene lookup returns CDR1 SGHAT and CDR2 FQNNGV. Trimming took off 3 bases at V and 2 bases at J, with 7 bases between the two ends. The CDR3 protein is CASSFRINTEAFF. In nucleotides, the CDR3 is TGTGCCAGCAGCTTCCGGATAAACACTGAAGCTTTCTTT. Drawing the rest from reference TRBV11-2 and TRBJ1-1, the complete variable domain is EAGVAQSPRYKIIEKRQSVAFWCNPISGHATLYWYQQILGQGPKLLIQFQNNGVVDDSQLPKDRFSAERLKGVDSTLKIQPAKLEDSAVYLCASSFRINTEAFFGQGTRLTVV.

Many counts were recorded for this clonotype. V usage is TRBV7-2 and J usage is TRBJ2-1; D unresolved. With 8 bases removed from V and 0 bases from J, the gap between germline ends came to 14 bases. Germline V lookup: CDR1 SGHTA, CDR2 FQGNSA. This CDR3 spans 15 amino acids. As DNA, the CDR3 is TGTGCCAGCTGTACGGGCCGGAGCTCCTACAATGAGCAGTTCTTC. Translating it yields CASCTGRSSYNEQFF.

This clonotype has more than one count but fewer than ten. Possible read error: a much larger clone is one base away. This chain uses TRBV5-1 with TRBJ1-6; 9 nucleotides match TRBD1. This CDR3 has 15 amino acids. The germline V gene has CDR1 SGHRS and CDR2 YFSETQ. The CDR3: CAGSLKGQGSSPLHF. The CDR3 nucleotides read TGCGCCGGCAGCTTGAAGGGACAGGGATCTTCACCCCTCCACTTT.

This clonotype has only a few counts. One end of the junction is discordant with germline, which a read error may explain. The J gene is TRBJ2-1, the V gene TRBV4-1; possibly TRBD2 for D (6 bases). Germline V gene lookup returns CDR1 MGHRA and CDR2 YSYEKL. The CDR3 sequence is 14 residues long. CDR3 bases: TGCGCCAGCATCCAAGAGCACGGGAGAGATGAGCAGTTCTTC. Amino acids: CASIQEHGRDEQFF.

This clonotype came up many times. This chain joins TRBV15 and TRBJ1-5; possibly TRBD1 for D (6 bases). The V end lost 1 base, the J end lost 2 bases, and 9 bases lay between the germline ends. This CDR3 comprises 15 residues. Germline CDR1 LNHNV, CDR2 YYDKDF (reference sequence). The CDR3 coding sequence is TGTGCCACCAGCAGAGGGCCAGGGGGCAATCAGCCCCAGCATTTT. Translated, it gives CATSRGPGGNQPQHF.

The gene calls are TRBV28 and TRBJ2-3, with a possible D match to TRBD2 (6 bases). The CDR3 is made up of 16 amino acids. The germline V gene has CDR1 MDHEN and CDR2 SYDVKM. With 1 base removed from V and 2 bases from J, the gap between germline ends came to 13 bases. The CDR3 sequence: CASSLYWDSYTDTQYF. The CDR3 coding sequence is TGTGCCAGCAGTTTATACTGGGACTCCTACACAGATACGCAGTATTTT.

Many counts were recorded for this clonotype. V is TRBV7-2 and J is TRBJ2-1; 7 bases map to TRBD1. This CDR3 contains 12 residues. Trimming took 5 bases from V and 8 from J; bases not matched to a gene: 3. The V gene's germline CDR1 is SGHTA and CDR2 FQGNSA. The CDR3 sequence is CASSKTGDEQFF. The CDR3 region has the DNA TGTGCCAGCAGCAAAACAGGGGATGAGCAGTTCTTC.

This clonotype was recorded at least ten times. The J gene is TRBJ2-1, the V gene TRBV5-1; TRBD2 might be the D (5 bases). V was trimmed by 5 bases and J by 14 bases, leaving 23 bases between them. The germline V gene has CDR1 SGHRS and CDR2 YFSETQ. This CDR3 spans 14 amino acids. The CDR3, as DNA: TGCGCCAGCAGTCGAGAGGTCGGACGGGAAAAAGAGTTCTTC. Amino acid sequence: CASSREVGREKEFF. Variable domain in full (rest from reference TRBV5-1 and TRBJ2-1): KAGVTQTPRYLIKTRGQQVTLSCSPISGHRSVSWYQQTPGQGLQFLFEYFSETQRNKGNFPGRFSGRQFSNSRSEMNVSTLELGDSALYLCASSREVGREKEFFGPGTRLTVL.

At least ten counts were recorded for this clonotype. The rearrangement joins TRBV29-1 to TRBJ1-1, with D maybe TRBD1 (6 bases). The V gene lost 7 bases and the J gene lost 1 base, with 13 bases spanning the gap. The length of the CDR3 is 13 residues. Germline V lookup: CDR1 SQVTM, CDR2 ANQGSEA. The CDR3 spells CSAKRGQNTEAFF. The CDR3 DNA is TGCAGCGCCAAACGGGGGCAGAACACTGAAGCTTTCTTT.

This clonotype was recorded at least ten times. The chain combines TRBV10-2 with TRBJ2-1; D call uncertain. V was clipped by 4 bases and J by 7 bases, with 14 bases between them. Germline assignment: CDR1 WSHSY and CDR2 SAAADI. The CDR3 runs 14 residues. The CDR3 DNA is TGCGCCAGCAGTGTCCCAGAGGTTATTAATGAGCAGTTCTTC. It yields the protein CASSVPEVINEQFF.

There are many counts of this clonotype. V is TRBV20-1 and J is TRBJ1-6; D might be TRBD1 (6 bases). Trimming removed 5 bases at V and 0 bases at J, with 11 bases between. The CDR3 length is 15 residues. Germline lookup yields CDR1 DFQATT and CDR2 SNEGSKA (reference sequence). This CDR3 reads CSASQGSSYNSPLHF. CDR3 nucleotide sequence: TGCAGTGCTTCGCAGGGGAGCTCCTATAATTCACCCCTCCACTTT.

This clonotype was seen more than once but under ten times. The genes are TRBV10-3 and TRBJ2-7; possibly TRBD2 for D (5 bases). The V end was cut by 6 bases, the J end by 4 bases, with 16 bases between. CDR1 and CDR2 from the germline V gene are ENHRY and SYGVKD. This CDR3 has 14 residues. Here the CDR3 reads CAISRGLAQYEQYF. For the CDR3, the DNA is TGTGCCATCAGCCGAGGGTTAGCGCAGTACGAGCAGTACTTC.

This clonotype was observed a handful of times. This chain links TRBV6-2 or TRBV6-3 with TRBJ1-1; D is undetermined. Looked up from germline, CDR1 is MNHEY and CDR2 is SVGEGT. The CDR3 runs 15 residues. V lost 5 bases and J 4 bases, leaving 17 bases between the germline ends. This chain's CDR3 is CASSRPVGRTTEAFF. Written as DNA, the CDR3 is TGTGCCAGCAGTCGCCCGGTGGGGAGGACCACTGAAGCTTTCTTT.

The V and J genes are TRBV11-2 and TRBJ2-2; the match to TRBD1 covers 8 bases. V shed 6 bases and J 4 bases; nucleotides not matched to a gene: 7. Germline V gives CDR1 SGHAT, CDR2 FQNNGV. The CDR3 has 15 amino acids. The CDR3 region has the DNA TGTGCCAGCAGATTGGACAGGGCGGTCACCGGGGAGCTGTTTTTT. It translates to CASRLDRAVTGELFF.